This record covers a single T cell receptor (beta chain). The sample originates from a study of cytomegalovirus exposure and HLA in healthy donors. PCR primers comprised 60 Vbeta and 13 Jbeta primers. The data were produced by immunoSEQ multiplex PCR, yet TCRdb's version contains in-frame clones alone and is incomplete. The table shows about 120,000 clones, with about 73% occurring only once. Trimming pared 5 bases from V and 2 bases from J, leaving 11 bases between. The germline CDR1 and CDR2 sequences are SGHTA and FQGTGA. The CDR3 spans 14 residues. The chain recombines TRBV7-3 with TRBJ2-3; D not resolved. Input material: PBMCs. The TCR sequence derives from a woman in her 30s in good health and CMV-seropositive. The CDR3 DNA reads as TGTGCCAGCAGCCCCGGTAGCCCCACAGATACGCAGTATTTT. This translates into CASSPGSPTDTQYF.